This T cell receptor beta chain was recovered during a study of CD8+CD57+ T cells in acquired aplastic anemia. About the study: On average, sorted CD4+ and CD8+ cells gave 3 to 3.5 ug of DNA.

General observations from the study: Patients and controls turned out to have more than 25 CD8+ CDR3 sequences in common.

Patients picked for sequencing had shown CD8+CD57+ cell expansion detected by flow cytometry. All participating patients were living with severe acquired aplastic anemia. Researchers used genomic DNA as the template to profile TCR beta VDJ and CDR3. From the reads, TCRdb called clonotypes with MiXCR, one entry per CDR3 protein. The table lists hundreds of thousands of distinct CDR3 sequences, roughly 34% of them singletons, with approximately 0.82% in the top ten. Ends included, the CDR3 has 15 residues. Looked up from germline, CDR1 is GTSNPN and CDR2 is SVGIG (reference sequence). This clonotype was detected only a few times. Antigen specificity is unknown. The limits of the CDR3 on the DNA are not certain, so only TCRdb's listed CDR3 is given.

V gene TRBV30 combines with J gene TRBJ2-2. The sample consisted of sorted CD4+, CD8+, or CD8+CD57+ T cells (not recorded which) from PBMCs. This receptor was identified in a human donor with aplastic anemia. The CDR3 here is CAWRVAVLRAGELFF.